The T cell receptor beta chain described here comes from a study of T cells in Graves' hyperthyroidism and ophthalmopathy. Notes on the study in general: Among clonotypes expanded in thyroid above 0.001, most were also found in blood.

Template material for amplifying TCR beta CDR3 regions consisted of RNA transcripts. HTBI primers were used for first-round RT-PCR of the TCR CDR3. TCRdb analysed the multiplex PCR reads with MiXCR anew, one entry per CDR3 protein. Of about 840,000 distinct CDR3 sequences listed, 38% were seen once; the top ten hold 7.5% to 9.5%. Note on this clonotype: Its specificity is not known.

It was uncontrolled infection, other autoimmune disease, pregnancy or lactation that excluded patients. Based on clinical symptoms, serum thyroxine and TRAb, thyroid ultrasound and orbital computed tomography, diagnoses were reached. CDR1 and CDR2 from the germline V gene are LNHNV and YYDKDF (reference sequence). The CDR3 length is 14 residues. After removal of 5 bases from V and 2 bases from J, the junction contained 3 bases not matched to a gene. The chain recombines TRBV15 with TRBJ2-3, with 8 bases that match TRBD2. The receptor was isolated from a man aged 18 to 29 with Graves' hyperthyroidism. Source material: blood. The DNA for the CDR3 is TGTGCCACCAGCCGCGGGGGGCCCACAGATACGCAGTATTTT. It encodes CATSRGGPTDTQYF.